The rows below give T cell receptor beta chains drawn from one sample of a study of blood T cell repertoires in COVID-19. Using immunoSEQ multiplex PCR, the repertoire was profiled, and TCRdb retains in-frame clones only, with some absent. Of about 160,000 clones in the sample, less than 85% were seen once. The source material was peripheral blood. These receptors all come from a woman older than 75 with active or convalescent COVID-19. CDR3s include the opening cysteine and the closing phenylalanine or tryptophan. The order of the fields is V gene, J gene, clone size, CDR3 length, D gene, CDR3 protein, CDR3 DNA. The D gene is left open where the match is weak. Where a row states a size, it is once, few, many or the class of an expanded clone; other rows omit it.

TRBV18	TRBJ1-4	NA	15	NA	CASSPLGPGNEKLFF	TGTGCCAGCTCACCCCTTGGCCCGGGGAACGAAAAACTGTTTTTT
TRBV4-2	TRBJ1-1	NA	15	NA	CASSQDRGVGTEAFF	TGTGCCAGCAGCCAAGATCGCGGGGTCGGCACTGAAGCTTTCTTT
TRBV19	TRBJ2-7	NA	15	NA	CASSIVGGRSYEQYF	TGTGCCAGTAGTATCGTGGGAGGACGCTCCTACGAGCAGTACTTC
TRBV5-1	TRBJ2-5	NA	14	NA	CASSLDGRVETQYF	TGCGCCAGCAGCTTGGATGGCAGGGTAGAGACCCAGTACTTC
TRBV5-4	TRBJ1-3	NA	13	NA	CASKLSAGNTIYF	TGTGCCAGCAAGCTTTCTGCTGGAAACACCATATATTTT
TRBV5-6	TRBJ1-2	NA	16	TRBD1	CASSKGPGGAYYGYTF	TGTGCCAGCAGCAAGGGTCCAGGGGGAGCGTACTATGGCTACACCTTC
TRBV6-5	TRBJ1-2	NA	14	TRBD1	CASSKQGLDYGYTF	TGTGCCAGCAGCAAACAGGGGTTAGACTATGGCTACACCTTC
TRBV7-9	TRBJ2-1	NA	12	TRBD1	CASSEQGNEQFF	TGTGCCAGCAGCGAACAGGGGAATGAGCAGTTCTTC
TRBV7-7	TRBJ1-1	NA	13	NA	CASSSHTGTEAFF	TGTGCTAGCAGCTCCCATACTGGCACTGAAGCTTTCTTT
TRBV28	TRBJ1-3	NA	12	NA	CASSSSRDGVYF	TGTGCCAGCAGTTCATCAAGAGACGGGGTATATTTT
TRBV11-2	TRBJ2-7	NA	14	NA	CASSVGVRIYEQYF	TGTGCCAGCTCTGTAGGGGTCCGTATTTACGAGCAGTACTTC
TRBV2	TRBJ2-1	NA	15	TRBD2	CASRTNGGSWSEQFF	TGTGCCAGCAGGACCAACGGCGGGAGTTGGAGTGAGCAGTTCTTC
TRBV7-7	TRBJ2-1	few	14	NA	CASSLRDSNNEQFF	TGTGCTAGCAGCTTAAGGGACTCCAACAATGAGCAGTTCTTC
TRBV5-1	TRBJ1-2	NA	13	NA	CASSLESLYGYTF	TGCGCCAGCAGCTTGGAGAGTTTATATGGCTACACCTTC
TRBV18	TRBJ1-1	NA	13	TRBD1	CASSPGTDTEAFF	TGTGCCAGCTCGCCCGGGACAGACACTGAAGCTTTCTTT
TRBV6-6	TRBJ2-5	NA	14	TRBD1	CATSTGGGRETQYF	TGTGCCACCAGTACAGGGGGCGGTCGGGAGACCCAGTACTTC
TRBV5-1	TRBJ1-4	NA	16	NA	CASSLQLASTNEKLFF	TGCGCCAGCAGCTTACAGCTCGCCTCAACTAATGAAAAACTGTTTTTT
TRBV2	TRBJ2-1	NA	12	NA	CASSADRSEQFF	TGTGCCAGCAGCGCTGACAGAAGTGAGCAGTTCTTC
TRBV28	TRBJ2-7	NA	16	TRBD1	CASTTTGGAVSYEQYF	TGTGCCAGCACCACTACAGGGGGCGCGGTGTCCTACGAGCAGTACTTC
TRBV9	TRBJ1-2	NA	15	NA	CASSVAGTPHYGYTF	TGTGCCAGCAGCGTAGCTGGGACACCTCACTATGGCTACACCTTC
TRBV19	TRBJ2-2	NA	16	TRBD2	CASTSGLAEDTGELFF	TGTGCCAGTACCTCCGGACTAGCTGAGGACACCGGGGAGCTGTTTTTT
TRBV9	TRBJ1-2	NA	17	TRBD1	CASSVDLRGTVENGYTF	TGTGCCAGCAGCGTAGATCTTCGGGGGACAGTCGAAAATGGCTACACCTTC
TRBV6-5	TRBJ1-2	NA	15	NA	CASRQSGGVNYGYTF	TGTGCCAGCAGGCAATCGGGCGGGGTTAACTATGGCTACACCTTC
TRBV18	TRBJ1-3	NA	14	TRBD1	CASSPTGDGNTIYF	TGTGCCAGCTCGCCCACAGGGGATGGAAACACCATATATTTT
TRBV28	TRBJ2-7	once	14	TRBD2	CASTPGGSSYEQYF	TGTGCCAGCACCCCGGGGGGGTCCTCCTACGAGCAGTACTTC
TRBV10-2	TRBJ1-5	NA	13	TRBD1	CASRDRGGQPQHF	TGCGCCAGCAGGGACAGGGGAGGACAGCCCCAGCATTTT
TRBV10-3	TRBJ2-3	NA	15	TRBD2	CAINRLAGTTDTQYF	TGTGCCATCAATCGACTAGCGGGTACCACAGATACGCAGTATTTT
TRBV6-5	TRBJ1-2	NA	12	NA	CASLGGRSGYTF	TGTGCCAGCCTGGGGGGGCGGAGTGGCTACACCTTC
TRBV9	TRBJ2-3	NA	15	TRBD2	CASSPIAGLTDTQYF	TGTGCCAGCAGCCCCATAGCGGGACTCACAGATACGCAGTATTTT
TRBV5-6	TRBJ1-6	NA	15	NA	CASSSITGSNSPLHF	TGTGCCAGCAGCTCGATCACGGGTAGCAATTCACCCCTCCACTTT